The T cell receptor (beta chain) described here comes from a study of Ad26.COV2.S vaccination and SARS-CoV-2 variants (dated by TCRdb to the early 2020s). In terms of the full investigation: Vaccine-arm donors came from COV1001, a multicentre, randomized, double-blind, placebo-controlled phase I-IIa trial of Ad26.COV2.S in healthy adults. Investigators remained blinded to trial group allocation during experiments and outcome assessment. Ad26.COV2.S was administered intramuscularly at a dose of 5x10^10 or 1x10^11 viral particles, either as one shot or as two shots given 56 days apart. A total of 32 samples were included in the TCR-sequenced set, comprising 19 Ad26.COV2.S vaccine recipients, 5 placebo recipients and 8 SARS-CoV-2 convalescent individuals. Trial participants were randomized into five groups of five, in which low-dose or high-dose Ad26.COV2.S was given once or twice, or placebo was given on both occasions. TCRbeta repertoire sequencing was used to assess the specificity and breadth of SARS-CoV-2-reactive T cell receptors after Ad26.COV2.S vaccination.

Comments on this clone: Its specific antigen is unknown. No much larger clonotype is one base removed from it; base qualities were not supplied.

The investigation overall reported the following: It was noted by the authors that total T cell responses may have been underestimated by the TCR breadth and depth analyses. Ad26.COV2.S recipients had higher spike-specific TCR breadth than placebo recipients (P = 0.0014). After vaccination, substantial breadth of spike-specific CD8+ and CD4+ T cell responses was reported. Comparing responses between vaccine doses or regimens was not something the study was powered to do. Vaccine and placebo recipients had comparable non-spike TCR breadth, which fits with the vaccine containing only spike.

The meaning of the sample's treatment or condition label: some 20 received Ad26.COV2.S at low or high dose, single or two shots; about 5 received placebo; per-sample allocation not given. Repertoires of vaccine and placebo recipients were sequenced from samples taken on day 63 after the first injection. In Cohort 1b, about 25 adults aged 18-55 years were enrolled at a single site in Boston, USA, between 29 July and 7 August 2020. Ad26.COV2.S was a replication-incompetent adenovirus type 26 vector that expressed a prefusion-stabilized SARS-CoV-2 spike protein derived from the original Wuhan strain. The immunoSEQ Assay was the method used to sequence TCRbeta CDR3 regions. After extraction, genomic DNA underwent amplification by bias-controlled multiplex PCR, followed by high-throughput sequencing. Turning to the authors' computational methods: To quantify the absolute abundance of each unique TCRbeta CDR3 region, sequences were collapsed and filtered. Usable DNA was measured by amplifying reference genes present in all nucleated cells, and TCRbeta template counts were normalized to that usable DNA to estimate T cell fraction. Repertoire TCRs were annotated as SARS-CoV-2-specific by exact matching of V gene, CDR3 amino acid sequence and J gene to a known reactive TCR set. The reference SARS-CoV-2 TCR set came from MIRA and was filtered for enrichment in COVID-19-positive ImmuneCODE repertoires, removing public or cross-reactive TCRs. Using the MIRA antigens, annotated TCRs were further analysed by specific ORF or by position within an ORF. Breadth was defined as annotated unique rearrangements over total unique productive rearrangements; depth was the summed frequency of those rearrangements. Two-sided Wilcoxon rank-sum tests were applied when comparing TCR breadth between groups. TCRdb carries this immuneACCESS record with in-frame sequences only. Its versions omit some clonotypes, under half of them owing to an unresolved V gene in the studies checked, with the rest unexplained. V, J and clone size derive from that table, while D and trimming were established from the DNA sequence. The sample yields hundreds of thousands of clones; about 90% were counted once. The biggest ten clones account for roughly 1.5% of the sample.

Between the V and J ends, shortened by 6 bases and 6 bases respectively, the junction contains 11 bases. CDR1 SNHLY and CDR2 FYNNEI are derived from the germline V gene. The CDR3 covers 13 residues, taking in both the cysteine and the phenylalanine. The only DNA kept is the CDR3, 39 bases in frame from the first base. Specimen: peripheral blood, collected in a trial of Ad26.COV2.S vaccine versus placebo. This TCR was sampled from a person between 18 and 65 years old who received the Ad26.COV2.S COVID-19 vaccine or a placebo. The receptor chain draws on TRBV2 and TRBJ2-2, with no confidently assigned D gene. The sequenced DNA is TGTGCCAGCAGGAGATGGGTGGCCGGGGAGCTGTTTTTT. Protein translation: CASRRWVAGELFF.